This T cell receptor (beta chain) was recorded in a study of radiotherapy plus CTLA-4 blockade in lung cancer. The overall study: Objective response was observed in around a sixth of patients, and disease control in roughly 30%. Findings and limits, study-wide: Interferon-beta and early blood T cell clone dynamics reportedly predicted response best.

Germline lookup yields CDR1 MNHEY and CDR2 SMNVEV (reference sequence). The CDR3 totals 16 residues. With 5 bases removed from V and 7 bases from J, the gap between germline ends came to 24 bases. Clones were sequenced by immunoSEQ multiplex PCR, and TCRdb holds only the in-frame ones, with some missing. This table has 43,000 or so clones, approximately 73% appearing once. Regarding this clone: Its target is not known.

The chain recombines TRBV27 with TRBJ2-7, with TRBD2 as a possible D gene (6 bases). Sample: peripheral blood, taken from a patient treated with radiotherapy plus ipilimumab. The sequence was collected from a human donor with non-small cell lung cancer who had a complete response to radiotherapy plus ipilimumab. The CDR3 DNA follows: TGTGCCAGCAGTACCCTCGGGAGCACCTCCCCCTTAGAGCAGTACTTC. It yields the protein CASSTLGSTSPLEQYF.